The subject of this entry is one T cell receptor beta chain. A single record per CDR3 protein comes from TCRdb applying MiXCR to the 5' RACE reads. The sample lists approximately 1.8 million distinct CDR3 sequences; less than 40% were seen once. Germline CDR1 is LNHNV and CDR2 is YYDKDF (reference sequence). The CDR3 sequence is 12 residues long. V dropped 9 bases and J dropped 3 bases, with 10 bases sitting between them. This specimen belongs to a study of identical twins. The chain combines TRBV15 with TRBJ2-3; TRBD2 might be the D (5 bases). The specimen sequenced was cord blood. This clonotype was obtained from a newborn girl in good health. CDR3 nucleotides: TGTGCCACGACGGACTGGACAGATACGCAGTATTTT. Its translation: CATTDWTDTQYF.